This TCR beta chain was retrieved from a study of blood T cells in healthy people across ages (dated by TCRdb to the mid-2010s). Looking at the study overall: Template switching captured roughly one uniquely barcoded TCR beta cDNA molecule per two T cells in model experiments. For two donors (one aged 18 to 30 and one aged 80 or older), the study analyzed two additional independent replicas of 1 million unique cDNA reads from the same blood draw. The donors were split into four age groups: young (average about 15 years), middle-aged (roughly 40), aged (over 55) and long-lived (82). To avoid experimental bias, donors of different ages were distributed randomly across sequencing lanes. The study measured age-related changes in TCR beta repertoire diversity using deep sequencing normalized with unique cDNA molecular identifiers.

The CDR3 spans 12 residues, from the cysteine through the phenylalanine. The DNA shown is the 36-base CDR3, in frame from base 1. For CDR1 and CDR2, the germline V gene lists SQVTM and ANQGSEA. V is clipped by 1 base and J by 4 bases, and the sequence between their germline boundaries is 7 bases long. The roughly 39 donors, aged roughly 6 to 90 years, were systemically healthy Caucasian individuals from Russia. Ten milliliters of peripheral blood were drawn from each donor into EDTA-treated Vacutainer tubes. Ficoll-Paque density-gradient centrifugation was used to isolate PBMCs, with at least 7 million obtained per sample. Trizol reagent was used to extract total RNA from PBMCs, with at least 6 micrograms per sample. The percentages of naive CD45RAhigh/CD27high T cells were determined by flow cytometry on a PBMC aliquot from every donor. The library was produced with 5' RACE. TCRdb lists the instrument as Illumina HiSeq 2500. A second PCR of about 7 to 12 cycles was run with a J-beta primer mix and a sample-barcoded 5' primer. A unique molecular identifier was introduced onto each TCR beta cDNA molecule by a template-switch 5' adaptor carrying 12 random nucleotides. Each sample yielded at least 3 million CDR3-containing paired-end reads. First-strand cDNA synthesis was performed from all RNA using the Mint cDNA synthesis kit, with priming by a TRBC-specific oligonucleotide. Following uracil-DNA glycosylase treatment, all cDNA underwent a first 18-cycle PCR with the universal primers M1SS and BC2_uni_R. In the original analysis: For normalization, 1 million high-quality reads, each with a distinct molecular identifier, were randomly selected from each sample. Reads with shared molecular identifiers were discarded instead of being binned into consensus sequences. MiTCR, set to a Q25 quality threshold and the strictest error-elimination algorithm, was used for CDR3 identification, clonotype clustering and error correction. Lower-bound total TCR beta diversity was estimated with a nonparametric unseen species model using Euler transformation. TCRdb handled the public reads itself, with Q25 trimming in fastp and clone calling in MiXCR, and kept productive beta chains. Entries are consolidated by CDR3 protein sequence, retaining the most common genes and DNA. The V and J calls shown here were made by TCRdb, not taken from the authors' results. Counted in this sample were approximately 1.5 million distinct CDR3 sequences; about 45% of them appeared once. Approximately 4.1% of the sample belongs to the ten largest clones.

The paper's findings and limits, for the study overall: The CMV infection status of donors was not known, potentially confounding age-related changes in expanded clonotypes. The long-lived group showed more naive CD4+ T cells, fewer expanded clones and increased TCR diversity than the aged group, suggesting age selection. Estimates of total diversity based on one million sequenced T cells were regarded as lower bounds and as underestimates. Observed TCR beta diversity correlated strongly with the percentage of naive T cells measured by flow cytometry. As age increased, observed TCR beta diversity per million T cells dropped in a roughly linear way, and a significant reduction was already evident by age about 36. Since profiling was done on bulk unsorted PBMCs, naive and antigen-experienced compartments could not be conclusively compared.

Concerning this clonotype itself: There is no known antigen for this receptor. No much larger clone is present one base from it, and per-base qualities are unavailable.

Recombination joined TRBV29-1 with TRBJ1-2; TRBD1 is a possible D gene, resting on 6 matching bases. The sequence was collected from a woman between 18 and 29 years old in good health. The source material was blood. At the DNA level, the sequence is TGCAGCGTTGAAGGGGGGCCCTATGGCTACACCTTC. Its protein is CSVEGGPYGYTF.